The 26 T cell receptor beta chains given below trace back to one sample, sequenced in a study of T cell repertoires in cytomegalovirus infection. TCRdb reanalysed the reads using MiXCR and keeps one entry per CDR3 protein. The sample lists approximately 500,000 distinct CDR3 sequences; 16% were seen once. Sequenced sample: CD8+ T cells from PBMCs. The source of these receptors is a human donor in good health (CMV status not recorded). Some clones in this sample may be carry-over from other donors' samples.

The rearrangement links TRBV6-6 to TRBJ2-7; either TRBD1 or TRBD2 may supply D (5 bases each). V was pared by 2 bases and J by 6 bases, with 11 bases between. Germline values: CDR1 MNHNY, CDR2 SVGAGI (reference sequence). This CDR3 has 13 residues. The CDR3 sequence is CASSYGGAIEQYF. CDR3 DNA: TGTGCCAGCAGTTACGGGGGTGCCATCGAGCAGTACTTC.

This clonotype occurred a few times. The V gene is TRBV30, the J gene TRBJ2-7; weak D call: TRBD2 (5 bases). Trimming left V 0 bases short and J 5 bases short, with 8 bases between. Germline CDR1 is GTSNPN and CDR2 is SVGIG (reference sequence). The length of the CDR3 is 12 residues. The CDR3 loop is CAWSVTGDEQYF. The CDR3 DNA reads TGTGCCTGGAGTGTCACCGGGGACGAGCAGTACTTC.

This clonotype was counted at least ten times. The chain links TRBV12-3 or TRBV12-4 to TRBJ2-3; D is ambiguous. Trimming stripped 3 bases from V and 2 bases from J, with 9 bases between. The CDR3 covers 14 residues. The CDR3 nucleotides are TGTGCCAGCAGTTTCTCCGGGCCCACAGATACGCAGTATTTT. It yields the protein CASSFSGPTDTQYF.

The chain is built from TRBV6-6 and TRBJ1-1, with no clear D. Trimming cost V 6 bases and J 6 bases, with 11 bases left between them. This CDR3 contains 12 residues. Germline CDR1 reads MNHNY; CDR2 reads SVGAGI (reference sequence). The DNA for the CDR3 is TGTGCCAGCAGAGTGGGCATATCTGAAGCTTTCTTT. It is translated as CASRVGISEAFF.

The V and J genes are TRBV6-5 and TRBJ1-1; no firm D call. Germline lookup yields CDR1 MNHEY and CDR2 SVGAGI. Trimming took off 2 bases at V and 1 base at J, with 8 bases between the two ends. CDR3 length equals 14 residues. The CDR3 DNA follows: TGTGCCAGCAGTTACGCCTCTGGGAACACTGAAGCTTTCTTT. As protein: CASSYASGNTEAFF.

This clonotype was recorded at least ten times. This chain links TRBV5-6 with TRBJ1-1; tentatively, D is TRBD1 (5 bases). The germline V gene encodes CDR1 SGHDT and CDR2 YYEEEE. V lost 0 bases and J lost 3, with 15 bases in between. The length of the CDR3 is 16 residues. The chain's CDR3 is CASSLVLGVLYTEAFF. The CDR3, as DNA: TGTGCCAGCAGCTTGGTTCTAGGGGTCCTGTACACTGAAGCTTTCTTT.

The chain links TRBV5-5 to TRBJ2-1; 7 bases align to TRBD1. V lost 1 base and J lost 9; bases outside the gene matches: 1. CDR1 is SGHKS and CDR2 is YYEKEE in the germline V gene (reference sequence). The CDR3 loop spans 12 amino acids. The CDR3 reads CASSLTGVEQFF. As DNA, the CDR3 is TGTGCCAGCAGCTTGACAGGGGTTGAGCAGTTCTTC.

This clonotype was picked up one time. This sequence joins TRBV11-2 and TRBJ2-7; a possible D gene is TRBD1 (6 bases). CDR1 is SGHAT and CDR2 is FQNNGV in the germline V gene. This CDR3 spans 15 amino acids. Trimming left V 5 bases short and J 2 bases short, with 16 bases between. The CDR3 DNA reads TGTGCCAGCAGCACCGCTAGGACAGAGGCCTACGAGCAGTACTTC. Protein product: CASSTARTEAYEQYF.

This clonotype was counted only a few times. The V gene is TRBV7-9, the J gene TRBJ2-1, with a weak D call TRBD2 (6 bases). The V and J ends lost 3 bases and 3 bases respectively, with 12 bases between them. This CDR3 is 15 amino acids long. Germline CDR1 reads SEHNR; CDR2 reads FQNEAQ (reference sequence). CDR3 amino acids: CASSFLGGNYNEQFF. CDR3 DNA: TGTGCCAGCAGCTTCCTAGGAGGGAACTACAATGAGCAGTTCTTC.

This clonotype was observed at least ten times. The chain uses TRBV7-9 and TRBJ2-7, with no clear D. Trimming removed 3 bases at V and 3 bases at J, with 15 bases between. Germline V CDR1 and CDR2: SEHNR, FQNEAQ (reference sequence). This CDR3 is built from 15 residues. DNA for the CDR3: TGTGCCAGCAGCTTTGGACGGGCCAGGAGCTACGAGCAGTACTTC. It specifies CASSFGRARSYEQYF.

In its sample, this clonotype was seen a few times. The J gene is TRBJ2-1, the V gene TRBV20-1, with 8 nucleotides matching TRBD1. V lost 6 bases and J lost 4; bases outside the gene matches: 8. Germline lookup yields CDR1 DFQATT and CDR2 SNEGSKA (reference sequence). The CDR3 runs to 14 residues. The CDR3 DNA sequence: TGCAGTGCCCCGCCGGACAGGGCTTACAATGAGCAGTTCTTC. Amino acid sequence: CSAPPDRAYNEQFF.

There are many counts of this clonotype. The chain employs TRBV6-1 and TRBJ2-3; perhaps TRBD1 as D (5 bases). CDR3 size: 14 residues. Trimming took 6 bases from V and 0 from J, leaving 10 bases between them. Germline loops: CDR1 MNHNS, CDR2 SASEGT. This CDR3 reads CASRDTYSTDTQYF. CDR3 bases: TGTGCCAGCAGGGACACTTATAGCACAGATACGCAGTATTTT.

This clonotype was recorded many times. This rearrangement joins TRBV7-2 to TRBJ2-5; 7 nucleotides match TRBD1. Germline V gene lookup returns CDR1 SGHTA and CDR2 FQGNSA. CDR3 length: 14 residues. Trimming cost V 1 base and J 3 bases; bases outside gene matches: 2. CDR3 amino acids: CASSLVTGEETQYF. CDR3 bases: TGTGCCAGCAGCTTAGTCACAGGGGAAGAGACCCAGTACTTC.

The chain combines TRBV14 with TRBJ2-3, with D uncertain. Trimming pared 0 bases from V and 2 bases from J, leaving 9 bases between. There are 15 residues in the CDR3. Germline CDR1 reads SGHDN; CDR2 reads FVKESK. The CDR3 region is CASSQDRAHTDTQYF. CDR3 in DNA: TGTGCCAGCAGCCAAGATAGGGCCCACACAGATACGCAGTATTTT. The full variable domain, with the rest looked up from reference TRBV14 and TRBJ2-3, is EAGVTQFPSHSVIEKGQTVTLRCDPISGHDNLYWYRRVMGKEIKFLLHFVKESKQDESGMPNNRFLAERTGGTYSTLKVQPAELEDSGVYFCASSQDRAHTDTQYFGPGTRLTVL.

This clonotype occurred once. CDR3 DNA: TGTGCCAGCAGTTACTCGACTAGCGGGAGTGATACGCAGTATTTT. Its translation is CASSYSTSGSDTQYF. The V and J genes are TRBV6-5 and TRBJ2-3; 12 positions match TRBD2. Germline V lookup: CDR1 MNHEY, CDR2 SVGAGI. The trim removed 0 bases at V and 6 bases at J, leaving 1 base unmatched. The CDR3 has 15 residues.

This clonotype came up many times. This rearrangement joins TRBV6-1 to TRBJ2-2; D might be TRBD2 (6 bases). V was cut by 5 bases and J by 1 base, with 14 bases left in between. Germline V gene lookup returns CDR1 MNHNS and CDR2 SASEGT. This CDR3 is 16 amino acids long. CDR3 bases: TGTGCCAGCAGTCAGGGACTGACACTGAACACCGGGGAGCTGTTTTTT. Protein: CASSQGLTLNTGELFF.

In this sample, this clonotype turned up a few times. The chain links TRBV27 to TRBJ1-3; the match to TRBD1 covers 7 bases. The junction had 4 bases not matched to a gene; V was cut back by 6 bases and J by 2 bases. Germline-derived CDR1 and CDR2 are MNHEY and SMNVEV (reference sequence). This CDR3 region has 14 residues. The CDR3 region is CASSQDRAGNTIYF. In nucleotides, the CDR3 is TGTGCCAGCAGCCAAGACAGGGCTGGAAACACCATATATTTT.

As for this clonotype: One end of the junction fails to match germline, which may point to a read error. The genes are TRBV27 and TRBJ1-1; possibly TRBD1 for D (5 bases). Per germline, CDR1 MNHEY and CDR2 SMNVEV (reference sequence). There are 14 residues in the CDR3. For the CDR3, the DNA is TGTTCCAGCAGTAAGGCAGGGTTGAAAACTGAAGCTTTCTTT. It codes for CSSSKAGLKTEAFF.

The V and J genes are TRBV5-5 and TRBJ1-2; perhaps TRBD1 as D (5 bases). V was shortened by 5 bases and J by 8 bases, with 13 bases between the two germline ends. CDR3 length: 12 amino acids. Germline-derived CDR1 and CDR2 are SGHKS and YYEKEE (reference sequence). Written as DNA, the CDR3 is TGTGCCAGCAGTTCCAGGGCGGGGGGCTACACCTTC. Translation: CASSSRAGGYTF.

The chain recombines TRBV5-1 with TRBJ2-1; 12 nucleotides match TRBD1. The CDR3 runs 16 residues. Losses at the gene ends were 4 bases for V and 6 bases for J; bases not matched to a gene: 8. Germline-derived CDR1 and CDR2 are SGHRS and YFSETQ. CDR3 protein: CASSRGTGGFGNEQFF. CDR3 nucleotides: TGCGCCAGCAGCCGAGGGACAGGGGGCTTCGGCAATGAGCAGTTCTTC.

CDR3 DNA: TGTGCCAGCAGTTATAAAGACAGGGGGCGGAGAAGGGGAGAGACCCAGTACTTC. It translates to CASSYKDRGRRRGETQYF. This chain joins TRBV6-6 and TRBJ2-5, with TRBD1 matching 10 bases. CDR1 MNHNY and CDR2 SVGAGI come from the germline V gene (reference sequence). The V gene end was trimmed by 3 bases and the J gene end by 4 bases; junction bases not matched to a gene: 14. The CDR3 runs 18 residues.

This clonotype showed up many times. V usage is TRBV7-2 and J usage is TRBJ2-1; no clear D. The germline V gene has CDR1 SGHTA and CDR2 FQGNSA. Trimming shortened V by 2 bases and J by 0 bases, and 11 bases separated the two germline ends. The CDR3 has 16 residues. Here the CDR3 reads CASSLYRVSSYNEQFF. In DNA form, the CDR3 reads TGTGCCAGCAGCTTATATAGGGTTAGCTCCTACAATGAGCAGTTCTTC.

This clonotype was seen many times. V is TRBV12-5 and J is TRBJ2-1; the D gene is possibly TRBD1 (5 bases). The CDR3 is 14 amino acids. Germline CDR1 LGHNT, CDR2 FRNRAP. V gave up 9 bases and J gave up 3 bases, with 15 bases separating them. CDR3 residues: CASQGLPNYNEQFF. The CDR3 region has the DNA TGTGCTAGCCAGGGTTTACCAAACTACAATGAGCAGTTCTTC.

The genes are TRBV27 and TRBJ1-5, with D possibly TRBD1 on 5 matching bases. The CDR3 is 13 amino acids. V was shortened by 4 bases and J by 4 bases, with 8 bases between the two germline ends. Germline assignment: CDR1 MNHEY and CDR2 SMNVEV (reference sequence). DNA of the CDR3: TGTGCCAGCAGTTCGACAGAGAATCAGCCCCAGCATTTT. It encodes CASSSTENQPQHF.

V gene TRBV30 combines with J gene TRBJ1-2; 8 bases line up with TRBD1. This CDR3 is 13 amino acids long. The V segment lost 7 bases and the J segment 3 bases; nucleotides outside the gene matches: 7. CDR1 and CDR2 (germline): GTSNPN, SVGIG (reference sequence). CDR3 protein: CASQDREDYGYTF. The CDR3 DNA follows: TGTGCCTCCCAGGACAGGGAGGACTATGGCTACACCTTC.

This clonotype was seen ten or more times. V and J are TRBV7-6 and TRBJ2-3; TRBD2 matches at 14 bases. With 5 bases clipped from V and 4 bases from J, the junction kept 2 bases outside the gene matches. The CDR3 runs to 15 residues. Germline V lookup: CDR1 SGHVS, CDR2 FNYEAQ. The CDR3 coding sequence is TGTGCCAGCAGCCAGACTAGCGGGAGGGCAGATACGCAGTATTTT. Its translation: CASSQTSGRADTQYF. The full variable domain, rest sourced from reference TRBV7-6 and TRBJ2-3, is GAGVSQSPRYKVTKRGQDVALRCDPISGHVSLYWYRQALGQGPEFLTYFNYEAQQDKSGLPNDRFSAERPEGSISTLTIQRTEQRDSAMYRCASSQTSGRADTQYFGPGTRLTVL.